These 14 T cell receptor beta chains were all obtained from the same sample, sequenced in a study of blood T cell repertoires in COVID-19. The data were produced by immunoSEQ multiplex PCR, yet TCRdb's version contains in-frame clones alone and is incomplete. The sample records 130,000 to 150,000 clones, about 86% being singletons. Material for sequencing was PBMCs or T cells enriched from blood (not recorded which). Every receptor here comes from a man between 45 and 60 years old who had recovered from COVID-19.

The rearrangement joins TRBV5-1 to TRBJ2-5; weak D call: TRBD1 (7 bases). The V gene lost 2 bases and the J gene lost 3 bases, with 14 bases spanning the gap. The CDR3 consists of 15 residues. Germline CDR1 SGHRS, CDR2 YFSETQ. This chain's CDR3 is CASSLTGEVEETQYF. The CDR3 DNA reads as TGCGCCAGCAGCTTAACAGGGGAGGTAGAAGAGACCCAGTACTTC.

This chain uses TRBV7-3 with TRBJ2-1; D is possibly TRBD1 (5 bases). CDR3 length: 15 amino acids. Trimming took 2 bases from V and 2 from J, leaving 10 bases between them. Germline V gene sequence: CDR1 SGHTA, CDR2 FQGTGA. The CDR3 sequence: CASSLGQGPYNEQFF. The CDR3 nucleotides read TGTGCCAGCAGCTTAGGTCAGGGTCCCTACAATGAGCAGTTCTTC.

This chain joins TRBV18 and TRBJ1-1; 9 bases line up with TRBD1. The CDR3 is made up of 13 amino acids. The germline CDR1 and CDR2 sequences are KGHSH and LQKENI. J gave up 7 bases and V 5 bases, and 5 bases lay outside the gene matches. DNA for the CDR3: TGTGCCAGCTCAGGGACAGGGTCGGATGAAGCTTTCTTT. It codes for CASSGTGSDEAFF.

The rearrangement uses TRBV28 and TRBJ2-2; D might be TRBD1 (6 bases). The CDR3 length is 16 residues. The V and J ends lost 4 bases and 0 bases respectively, with 12 bases between them. The germline gives CDR1 MDHEN, CDR2 SYDVKM. CDR3 residues: CASSSRTASNTGELFF. CDR3 in DNA: TGTGCCAGCAGTTCAAGGACAGCTTCGAACACCGGGGAGCTGTTTTTT. Full variable domain (outside the CDR3, taken from reference TRBV28 and TRBJ2-2): DVKVTQSSRYLVKRTGEKVFLECVQDMDHENMFWYRQDPGLGLRLIYFSYDVKMKEKGDIPEGYSVSREKKERFSLILESASTNQTSMYLCASSSRTASNTGELFFGEGSRLTVL.

This chain uses TRBV2 with TRBJ1-5, with TRBD1 matching 8 bases. The CDR3 length is 15 residues. Trimming at V came to 5 bases and at J to 7 bases, leaving 10 bases not matched to a gene. Germline assignment: CDR1 SNHLY and CDR2 FYNNEI. The CDR3 sequence: CASSSVGQGGQPQHF. The CDR3 DNA reads as TGTGCCAGCAGTTCCGTAGGACAGGGCGGGCAGCCCCAGCATTTT. Full variable domain (remainder filled in from reference TRBV2 and TRBJ1-5): EPEVTQTPSHQVTQMGQEVILRCVPISNHLYFYWYRQILGQKVEFLVSFYNNEISEKSEIFDDQFSVERPDGSNFTLKIRSTKLEDSAMYFCASSSVGQGGQPQHFGDGTRLSIL.

V usage is TRBV9 and J usage is TRBJ2-1, with 9 bases lining up with TRBD2. Germline CDR1 SGDLS, CDR2 YYNGEE. The CDR3 is 15 amino acids. V shed 0 bases and J 7 bases; nucleotides not matched to a gene: 5. CDR3 amino acids: CASSVEGGGVNEQFF. In DNA, the CDR3 is TGTGCCAGCAGCGTAGAGGGCGGGGGGGTGAATGAGCAGTTCTTC.

This clone was detected only a few times. V usage is TRBV19 and J usage is TRBJ1-2; a possible D gene is TRBD1 (6 bases). Per the germline V gene, CDR1 is LNHDA and CDR2 is SQIVND (reference sequence). Trimming took off 4 bases at V and 5 bases at J, with 20 bases between the two ends. The length of the CDR3 is 16 residues. The CDR3 is CASSTAGPGGRYGYTF. The CDR3 DNA is TGTGCCAGTAGTACAGCGGGCCCCGGGGGGCGTTATGGCTACACCTTC.

This chain links TRBV9 with TRBJ1-2; D perhaps matches TRBD1 (6 bases). Trimming cost V 0 bases and J 2 bases, with 17 bases left between them. CDR3 size: 17 residues. Germline lookup yields CDR1 SGDLS and CDR2 YYNGEE. This CDR3 is CASSVGDGGRGNYGYTF. For the CDR3, the DNA is TGTGCCAGCAGCGTAGGGGACGGCGGGAGGGGGAACTATGGCTACACCTTC.

The table lists this clone with a count of one. The chain joins TRBV9 to TRBJ2-5; D possibly corresponds to TRBD2 (6 bases). CDR1 is SGDLS, CDR2 YYNGEE, per germline. This CDR3 comprises 19 residues. Trimming shortened V by 4 bases and J by 1 base, and 26 bases separated the two germline ends. In DNA form, the CDR3 reads TGTGCCAGCAGCCGAGAGTATAACGGACACCCCGGGGGCCAAGAGACCCAGTACTTC. It encodes CASSREYNGHPGGQETQYF.

The gene calls are TRBV2 and TRBJ1-4; 8 bases match TRBD1. The CDR3 length is 15 residues. After removal of 1 base from V and 5 bases from J, the junction contained 3 bases not matched to a gene. Per the germline V gene, CDR1 is SNHLY and CDR2 is FYNNEI. This CDR3 is CASSEDGTGNEKLFF. CDR3 coding DNA: TGTGCCAGCAGTGAAGACGGGACAGGCAATGAAAAACTGTTTTTT.

The V call is TRBV5-1, the J call TRBJ2-7; 8 nucleotides agree with TRBD2. The CDR3 extends over 15 amino acids. The germline gives CDR1 SGHRS, CDR2 YFSETQ. V lost 5 bases to trimming and J lost 0 bases; unmatched junction nucleotides: 7. The DNA for the CDR3 is TGCGCCAGCAGTGTGACGGGGGGGAGCTCCTACGAGCAGTACTTC. It encodes CASSVTGGSSYEQYF. The full variable domain, its missing parts supplied by reference TRBV5-1 and TRBJ2-7, is KAGVTQTPRYLIKTRGQQVTLSCSPISGHRSVSWYQQTPGQGLQFLFEYFSETQRNKGNFPGRFSGRQFSNSRSEMNVSTLELGDSALYLCASSVTGGSSYEQYFGPGTRLTVT.

This sequence joins TRBV28 and TRBJ2-7, with D perhaps TRBD1 (5 bases). Trimming took 4 bases from V and 3 from J, leaving 7 bases between them. The length of the CDR3 is 12 residues. Germline V lookup: CDR1 MDHEN, CDR2 SYDVKM. CDR3 bases: TGTGCCAGCAGTTCAGGGAACTACGAGCAGTACTTC. Its translation: CASSSGNYEQYF.

This rearrangement joins TRBV9 to TRBJ1-6; D is perhaps TRBD1 (6 bases). Germline V gives CDR1 SGDLS, CDR2 YYNGEE. V lost 0 bases and J 7 bases, leaving 17 bases between the germline ends. The CDR3 has 17 residues. The CDR3, as DNA: TGTGCCAGCAGCGTAGATCAGGGGTCTAGGTGGAATTCACCCCTCCACTTT. As protein: CASSVDQGSRWNSPLHF.

This clone appeared a few times. The chain recombines TRBV5-1 with TRBJ1-6; no clear D gene. This CDR3 has 16 amino acids. V dropped 0 bases and J dropped 0 bases, with 7 bases sitting between them. The germline CDR1 and CDR2 sequences are SGHRS and YFSETQ. The CDR3 here is CASSLALSSYNSPLHF. The CDR3 nucleotides read TGCGCCAGCAGCTTGGCCCTAAGCTCCTATAATTCACCCCTCCACTTT.